One and the same sample provided the 3 T cell receptor beta chains below, sequenced in a study of shared clonotypes between healthy human individuals. Here immunoSEQ multiplex PCR was the method, and the copy in TCRdb shows in-frame clones only, minus some. This sample has roughly 2.6 million clones, with around 90% found just once. Sample: naive CD4+ T cells sorted from blood. Specified subset: CD45RA+ positively selected. The receptors stem from a man in his late teens or twenties in good health.

This chain links TRBV10-3 with TRBJ1-1, with 7 bases aligning to TRBD1. In germline, CDR1 is ENHRY, CDR2 SYGVKD. The CDR3 is 14 residues long. Trimming took 6 bases from V and 2 from J; bases not matched to a gene: 6. The CDR3 DNA follows: TGTGCCATCAGAGCCCGGGACAGCAACACTGAAGCTTTCTTT. Amino acids: CAIRARDSNTEAFF.

This chain uses TRBV6-5 with TRBJ1-5; D is uncertain. With 6 bases removed from V and 0 bases from J, the gap between germline ends came to 12 bases. CDR3 size: 15 residues. Looked up from germline, CDR1 is MNHEY and CDR2 is SVGAGI. The CDR3 sequence: CASRLSENSNQPQHF. The CDR3, as DNA: TGTGCCAGCAGACTTTCGGAGAATAGCAATCAGCCCCAGCATTTT.

Notes on this clone: Other DNA sequences in this sample translate to the same CDR3. This chain uses TRBV5-6 with TRBJ2-5; 11 nucleotides align to TRBD2. Germline CDR1 is SGHDT and CDR2 is YYEEEE. The CDR3 sequence is 15 residues long. J was trimmed by 1 base and V by 2 bases; bases with no gene match: 1. CDR3: CASSLGLAGQETQYF. The DNA of the CDR3 is TGTGCCAGCAGCTTAGGACTAGCGGGCCAAGAGACCCAGTACTTC. Variable domain in full (rest from reference TRBV5-6 and TRBJ2-5): DAGVTQSPTHLIKTRGQQVTLRCSPKSGHDTVSWYQQALGQGPQFIFQYYEEEERQRGNFPDRFSGHQFPNYSSELNVNALLLGDSALYLCASSLGLAGQETQYFGPGTRLLVL.